Listed below are T cell receptor beta chains from one sample, sequenced in a study of cytomegalovirus exposure and HLA in healthy donors. The table came from immunoSEQ multiplex PCR; TCRdb's copy has only in-frame clones and leaves some out. Seen here are some 160,000 clones, roughly four fifths observed once, and the top ten hold roughly 3.4%. Sequenced material: PBMCs. Source of these receptors: a male donor in good health and CMV-seronegative. CDR3s include the opening cysteine and the closing phenylalanine or tryptophan. A D gene is named only where the DNA matches it firmly. Clone sizes are given selectively: once, few, many, or a class where the clone is expanded.

j_gene | v_gene | d_gene | abundance | CDR3aa | CDR3nt
TRBJ2-1 | TRBV9 | NA | NA | CASSPVSYNEQFF | TGTGCCAGCAGCCCTGTCTCCTACAATGAGCAGTTCTTC
TRBJ1-1 | TRBV4-1 | NA | NA | CASSQVQTVNTEAFF | TGCGCCAGCAGCCAGGTGCAGACAGTGAACACTGAAGCTTTCTTT
TRBJ2-7 | TRBV6-1 | TRBD2 | NA | CASSEIAGGGYEQYF | TGTGCCAGCAGTGAAATAGCGGGAGGTGGCTACGAGCAGTACTTC
TRBJ2-1 | TRBV7-2 | TRBD2 | NA | CASSLRGLAGIYNEQFF | TGTGCCAGCAGCTTACGGGGACTAGCGGGGATTTACAATGAGCAGTTCTTC
TRBJ2-1 | TRBV5-1 | NA | NA | CASSLGQGYNEQFF | TGCGCCAGCAGCTTGGGGCAGGGGTACAATGAGCAGTTCTTC
TRBJ2-2 | TRBV12-5 | NA | NA | CASGPSDLELFF | TGTGCTAGTGGTCCCTCTGACTTGGAGCTGTTTTTT
TRBJ2-2 | TRBV10-3 | NA | NA | CAISHFEVVGELFF | TGTGCCATCAGTCATTTTGAGGTTGTCGGGGAGCTGTTTTTT
TRBJ1-5 | TRBV27 | NA | few | CASTLVGQNNQPQHF | TGTGCCAGCACCCTAGTAGGACAGAATAATCAGCCCCAGCATTTT
TRBJ2-7 | TRBV2 | TRBD1 | NA | CASSAQGNEQYF | TGTGCCAGCAGCGCACAGGGGAACGAGCAGTACTTC
TRBJ1-4 | TRBV6-1 | NA | NA | CASSGTGPFGEKLFF | TGTGCCAGCAGTGGAACAGGGCCCTTTGGGGAAAAACTGTTTTTT
TRBJ2-5 | TRBV4-2 | NA | few | CASSQDEGGGIQETQYF | TGTGCCAGCAGCCAAGATGAGGGGGGGGGAATCCAAGAGACCCAGTACTTC
TRBJ2-2 | TRBV4-3 | TRBD1 | NA | CASSQFRTGGSGTGELFF | TGCGCCAGCAGCCAATTCCGGACAGGGGGCTCGGGCACCGGGGAGCTGTTTTTT
TRBJ1-2 | TRBV5-4 | NA | NA | CASSFRGLKGAPNYGYTF | TGTGCCAGCAGCTTCAGAGGATTAAAAGGGGCCCCTAACTATGGCTACACCTTC
TRBJ2-5 | TRBV13 | NA | NA | CASSTQRTEETQYF | TGTGCCAGCAGCACCCAGAGGACAGAAGAGACCCAGTACTTC
TRBJ2-2 | TRBV7-3 | NA | NA | CASSLSGGELFF | TGTGCCAGCAGCTTATCCGGCGGGGAGCTGTTTTTT
TRBJ2-7 | TRBV7-8 | TRBD2 | few | CASSRTSGISYEQYF | TGTGCCAGCAGCCGGACTAGCGGGATTTCCTACGAGCAGTACTTC
TRBJ2-1 | TRBV13 | NA | NA | CASSLERLDNEQFF | TGTGCCAGCAGCTTAGAGAGACTCGACAATGAGCAGTTCTTC
TRBJ1-1 | TRBV2 | NA | NA | CASSKNNPQGPTEAFF | TGTGCCAGCAGTAAAAATAACCCTCAGGGTCCGACTGAAGCTTTCTTT
TRBJ2-1 | TRBV7-2 | TRBD1 | NA | CASSLAGTGSYNEQFF | TGTGCCAGCAGCTTAGCCGGGACAGGCTCATACAATGAGCAGTTCTTC
TRBJ2-3 | TRBV28 | TRBD1 | NA | CASGSDRDRWDTQYF | TGTGCCAGCGGATCAGACAGGGATCGGTGGGATACGCAGTATTTT
TRBJ2-1 | TRBV27 | TRBD2 | NA | CASQPGAGRYNEQFF | TGTGCCAGCCAACCAGGAGCGGGGCGCTACAATGAGCAGTTCTTC
TRBJ2-1 | TRBV7-3 | TRBD2 | once | CASSSGGSPQRHNEQFF | TGTGCCAGCAGCTCGGGGGGTAGCCCTCAAAGACACAATGAGCAGTTCTTC
TRBJ2-7 | TRBV15 | NA | NA | CATSTSGAAYEQYF | TGTGCCACCAGCACCTCAGGGGCTGCCTACGAGCAGTACTTC
TRBJ2-3 | TRBV5-8 | NA | NA | CASSWDINADMQYF | TGTGCCAGCAGCTGGGACATAAACGCAGATATGCAGTATTTT
TRBJ1-2 | TRBV15 | TRBD1 | NA | CATSRDLPTGGIDYGYTF | TGTGCCACCAGCAGAGACCTCCCGACAGGGGGAATTGACTATGGCTACACCTTC
TRBJ2-5 | TRBV18 | NA | NA | CASSPPAGMRETQYF | TGTGCCAGCTCACCACCGGCGGGGATGCGAGAGACCCAGTACTTC
TRBJ2-1 | TRBV7-9 | NA | NA | CASSPTSDTNNEQFF | TGTGCCAGCAGCCCTACCTCCGACACAAACAATGAGCAGTTCTTC
TRBJ2-2 | TRBV5-4 | TRBD2 | few | CASSERENTGELFF | TGTGCCAGCAGCGAGCGGGAGAACACCGGGGAGCTGTTTTTT
TRBJ2-5 | TRBV10-3 | TRBD2 | NA | CAISDSGTSFETQYF | TGTGCCATCAGTGATTCCGGGACTAGCTTTGAGACCCAGTACTTC
TRBJ2-2 | TRBV4-1 | NA | once | CASSQDKGGVNTGELFF | TGCGCCAGCAGCCAAGATAAGGGGGGGGTGAACACCGGGGAGCTGTTTTTT
TRBJ2-4 | TRBV6-1 | NA | NA | CASSVLNIQYF | TGTGCCAGCAGTGTCCTTAACATTCAGTACTTC
TRBJ2-2 | TRBV5-5 | TRBD1 | NA | CASSRQGAGELFF | TGTGCCAGCAGCCGACAGGGGGCCGGGGAGCTGTTTTTT
TRBJ1-1 | TRBV9 | TRBD1 | NA | CASSVTGTGVFATEAFF | TGTGCCAGCAGCGTTACCGGGACAGGGGTTTTTGCCACTGAAGCTTTCTTT
TRBJ2-3 | TRBV9 | NA | NA | CASSVATGSDTQYF | TGTGCCAGCAGCGTAGCAACAGGGTCAGATACGCAGTATTTT
TRBJ2-5 | TRBV7-3 | TRBD2 | NA | CASSRTSEGTQYF | TGTGCCAGCAGCCGGACTAGCGAGGGGACCCAGTACTTC
TRBJ1-1 | TRBV7-9 | NA | NA | CASSLLSLNTEAFF | TGTGCCAGCAGCTTACTTAGCCTGAACACTGAAGCTTTCTTT
TRBJ2-1 | TRBV7-9 | NA | NA | CASGLLRSYNEQFF | TGTGCCAGCGGCCTATTGCGGTCTTACAATGAGCAGTTCTTC
TRBJ2-1 | TRBV5-1 | TRBD2 | NA | CASSSGLAGPNEQFF | TGCGCCAGCAGCTCGGGACTAGCGGGGCCCAATGAGCAGTTCTTC
TRBJ2-3 | TRBV7-3 | TRBD2 | NA | CASSDRLAGVDTQYF | TGTGCCAGCAGCGACCGACTAGCGGGAGTAGATACGCAGTATTTT
TRBJ1-2 | TRBV2 | NA | few | CASGGRELNSGGYTF | TGTGCCAGCGGAGGGCGGGAGTTGAACAGTGGCGGCTACACCTTC
TRBJ2-7 | TRBV21-1 | NA | NA | CASSKVGTSDAYEQYF | TGTGCCAGCAGCAAAGTAGGGACTAGCGACGCCTACGAGCAGTACTTC
TRBJ2-2 | TRBV6-6 | NA | NA | CASRTAGELFF | TGTGCCAGCAGGACAGCCGGGGAGCTGTTTTTT
TRBJ2-1 | TRBV4-1 | TRBD2 | NA | CASSRRPGLAGGPDEQFF | TGCGCCAGCAGCCGCCGGCCGGGACTAGCGGGAGGGCCAGATGAGCAGTTCTTC
TRBJ2-1 | TRBV6-5 | NA | NA | CASRFTGNEQFF | TGTGCCAGCAGATTTACAGGGAATGAGCAGTTCTTC
TRBJ2-3 | TRBV14 | NA | NA | CASSVRAGSTDTQYF | TGTGCCAGCAGCGTTCGAGCCGGGAGCACAGATACGCAGTATTTT
TRBJ2-1 | TRBV7-2 | NA | NA | CASSPIERLYYNEQFF | TGTGCCAGCAGCCCGATCGAGCGGTTATACTACAATGAGCAGTTCTTC
TRBJ1-2 | TRBV7-9 | NA | NA | CASSGLYGYTF | TGTGCCAGCAGCGGACTCTATGGCTACACCTTC
TRBJ2-7 | TRBV11-2 | TRBD2 | NA | CASSPGLVSREQYF | TGTGCCAGCAGCCCTGGACTAGTTTCCCGCGAGCAGTACTTC
TRBJ2-1 | TRBV27 | NA | NA | CASSLSRTYNEQFF | TGTGCCAGCAGTTTATCGCGGACATACAATGAGCAGTTCTTC
TRBJ2-1 | TRBV7-2 | NA | NA | CASSLSLDEQFF | TGTGCCAGCAGCTTAAGCTTGGATGAGCAGTTCTTC
TRBJ2-7 | TRBV5-1 | TRBD2 | NA | CASSLALAGGEQYF | TGCGCCAGCAGCTTGGCACTAGCGGGAGGCGAGCAGTACTTC
TRBJ1-4 | TRBV23-1 | NA | NA | CASSQSCQGTNEKLFF | TGCGCCAGCAGTCAATCCTGCCAGGGGACAAATGAAAAACTGTTTTTT
TRBJ2-1 | TRBV6-6 | NA | once | CASSRGPYYNEQFF | TGTGCCAGCAGTAGGGGCCCTTACTACAATGAGCAGTTCTTC
TRBJ2-1 | TRBV4-1 | TRBD2 | NA | CASSQDVVGGGSHEQFF | TGCGCCAGCAGCCAAGATGTGGTCGGGGGAGGGTCCCATGAGCAGTTCTTC
TRBJ2-5 | TRBV6-6 | NA | NA | CASSYGTGSRAETQYF | TGTGCCAGCAGTTACGGTACGGGATCCAGAGCGGAGACCCAGTACTTC
TRBJ1-5 | TRBV28 | TRBD1 | NA | CASSVTGGSNQPQHF | TGTGCCAGCAGTGTTACAGGGGGAAGCAATCAGCCCCAGCATTTT
TRBJ1-1 | TRBV6-5 | NA | NA | CASSYLAGDVDTEAFF | TGTGCCAGCAGTTACTTGGCAGGGGACGTAGACACTGAAGCTTTCTTT
TRBJ2-7 | TRBV9 | TRBD1 | once | CASSVAGTDFYEQYF | TGTGCCAGCAGCGTAGCAGGGACAGACTTCTACGAGCAGTACTTC
TRBJ1-1 | TRBV28 | NA | NA | CASSLGGRESAEAFF | TGTGCCAGCAGTTTAGGGGGCAGGGAATCGGCTGAAGCTTTCTTT
TRBJ2-7 | TRBV27 | NA | NA | CASSLNFPQGGRDEQYF | TGTGCCAGCAGTTTGAACTTCCCCCAGGGAGGTAGGGACGAGCAGTACTTC